Listed here is a single TCR beta chain. Clinicians diagnosed patients from clinical symptoms, serum thyroxine and TRAb, thyroid ultrasound and orbital computed tomography. The sample originates from a study of T cells in Graves' hyperthyroidism and ophthalmopathy. Study-wide background: Specimen type is peripheral blood, collected at initial diagnosis prior to any treatment.

The CDR3 has 16 residues. V was shortened by 5 bases and J by 0 bases, with 14 bases between the two germline ends. Looked up from germline, CDR1 is SGHTA and CDR2 is FQGNSA. From RNA transcripts, TCR beta CDR3 regions were amplified. First-round RT-PCR with HTBI primers amplified the TCR CDR3 region. Each CDR3 protein is one row after TCRdb ran MiXCR on the multiplex PCR reads. The sample carries approximately 570,000 distinct CDR3 sequences, roughly 21% recorded once. The sequence was collected from a middle-aged man with Graves' ophthalmopathy. The chain couples TRBV7-2 to TRBJ2-4, with D tentatively TRBD1 (6 bases). The sequencing sample was made of blood. This chain's CDR3 is CASSLGQNLAKNIQYF. CDR3 DNA: TGTGCCAGCAGCCTCGGACAGAATCTAGCCAAAAACATTCAGTACTTC. Full variable domain (rest looked up from reference TRBV7-2 and TRBJ2-4): GAGVSQSPSNKVTEKGKDVELRCDPISGHTALYWYRQSLGQGLEFLIYFQGNSAPDKSGLPSDRFSAERTGGSVSTLTIQRTQQEDSAVYLCASSLGQNLAKNIQYFGAGTRLSVL.